A single sample is the source of the 29 T cell receptor beta chains below, sequenced in a study of T cell responses to AZD1222 COVID-19 vaccine. TCRdb's table, derived via immunoSEQ multiplex PCR, lists solely in-frame clones and lacks some. This repertoire shows around 100,000 clones, around 87% found once; its top ten account for over 4%. Specimen: peripheral blood, collected on day 0 of MenACWY control vaccination. The receptors originated from an adult in good health.

The chain uses TRBV7-2 and TRBJ2-6; TRBD2 aligns across 10 bases. Germline V gene data show CDR1 as SGHTA and CDR2 as FQGNSA. V was pared by 9 bases and J by 0 bases, with 8 bases of the junction left unmatched. This CDR3 is 17 amino acids long. CDR3 residues: CARGISGGSSGANVLTF. CDR3 DNA: TGTGCCAGGGGGATTAGCGGGGGGTCCTCTGGGGCCAACGTCCTGACTTTC.

The gene calls are TRBV7-2 and TRBJ1-6, with a tentative D call TRBD1 (6 bases). V gave up 1 base and J gave up 5 bases, with 15 bases separating them. This CDR3 comprises 17 residues. CDR1 SGHTA and CDR2 FQGNSA come from the germline V gene. The CDR3 DNA reads TGTGCCAGCAGCTTAGAGGCAGGGGTGGCTAATAATTCACCCCTCCACTTT. This sequence encodes CASSLEAGVANNSPLHF.

J is TRBJ2-1 and V is TRBV18; TRBD2 might be the D (7 bases). In germline, CDR1 is KGHSH, CDR2 LQKENI. V gave up 3 bases and J gave up 7 bases, with 19 bases separating them. There are 16 residues in the CDR3. In DNA, the CDR3 is TGTGCCAGCTCACCCTCGATAGCGGAGGGGGGGAATGAGCAGTTCTTC. This translates into CASSPSIAEGGNEQFF.

The rearrangement uses TRBV6-2 or TRBV6-3 and TRBJ2-7, with TRBD1 matching 7 bases. Looked up from germline, CDR1 is MNHEY and CDR2 is SVGEGT. CDR3 size: 13 residues. With 5 bases clipped from V and 3 bases from J, the junction kept 4 bases outside the gene matches. The CDR3: CASSGQVFYEQYF. CDR3 sequence (DNA): TGTGCCAGCAGTGGACAGGTTTTCTACGAGCAGTACTTC.

The chain couples TRBV6-2 or TRBV6-3 to TRBJ2-5; 7 nucleotides match TRBD1. V dropped 5 bases and J dropped 5; count of bases not matched to a gene: 11. The germline CDR1 and CDR2 sequences are MNHEY and SVGEGT. The CDR3 extends over 15 amino acids. The CDR3 DNA reads as TGTGCCAGCAGTCTCACCAGGACAGGCGGGGAGACCCAGTACTTC. Its translation: CASSLTRTGGETQYF.

The V and J genes are TRBV9 and TRBJ2-2; perhaps TRBD2 as D (5 bases). The CDR3 totals 13 residues. V dropped 0 bases and J dropped 5 bases, with 5 bases sitting between them. Germline loops: CDR1 SGDLS, CDR2 YYNGEE. CDR3 sequence reads: CASSVAGTGELFF. CDR3 in DNA: TGTGCCAGCAGCGTAGCGGGGACCGGGGAGCTGTTTTTT. Looking up the rest from reference TRBV9 and TRBJ2-2 gives the full variable domain: DSGVTQTPKHLITATGQRVTLRCSPRSGDLSVYWYQQSLDQGLQFLIQYYNGEERAKGNILERFSAQQFPDLHSELNLSSLELGDSALYFCASSVAGTGELFFGEGSRLTVL.

The V gene is TRBV11-2, the J gene TRBJ2-7, with TRBD2 matching over 8 bases. CDR1 and CDR2 (germline): SGHAT, FQNNGV. This CDR3 is built from 15 residues. After removal of 4 bases from V and 0 bases from J, the junction contained 5 bases not matched to a gene. In DNA, the CDR3 is TGTGCCAGCAGCTCTGCGGGAGGTCCCTCCTACGAGCAGTACTTC. Its protein product is CASSSAGGPSYEQYF.

A remark on this clone: Other nucleotide sequences in the sample specify the same CDR3. The rearrangement uses TRBV6-5 and TRBJ1-2; 7 nucleotides match TRBD1. The CDR3 has 14 amino acids. CDR1 is MNHEY and CDR2 is SVGAGI in the germline V gene. Trimming cost V 6 bases and J 3 bases; bases outside gene matches: 7. The CDR3 DNA sequence: TGTGCCAGCAGCCGCATTGGGACAGACTATGGCTACACCTTC. Its translation: CASSRIGTDYGYTF.

V and J are TRBV5-6 and TRBJ1-3; a possible D gene is TRBD1 (6 bases). This CDR3 is 13 amino acids long. V lost 6 bases, J lost 6 bases, and 13 bases lay in between. CDR1 SGHDT and CDR2 YYEEEE come from the germline V gene. CDR3 region: CASKLWGQNTIYF. DNA for the CDR3: TGTGCCAGCAAGTTATGGGGGCAAAACACCATATATTTT.

This clone was observed a few times. This chain connects TRBV7-9 to TRBJ1-1; the D gene is possibly TRBD1 (6 bases). V lost 2 bases and J 4 bases, leaving 17 bases between the germline ends. Germline loops: CDR1 SEHNR, CDR2 FQNEAQ (reference sequence). This CDR3 region has 16 residues. CDR3 coding DNA: TGTGCCAGCAGCTTAAGGGGGGACGGAGTACCCACTGAAGCTTTCTTT. It translates to CASSLRGDGVPTEAFF.

CDR3 region: CASSLPGPYNEQFF. CDR3 nucleotide sequence: TGTGCCAGCAGTTTACCCGGACCCTACAATGAGCAGTTCTTC. This sequence joins TRBV6-2 or TRBV6-3 and TRBJ2-1, with D unresolved. Germline assignment: CDR1 MNHEY and CDR2 SVGEGT. The CDR3 is 14 amino acids. V lost 4 bases to trimming and J lost 2 bases, with 9 bases between them.

This chain links TRBV6-5 with TRBJ2-7; 7 bases agree with TRBD1. Per germline, CDR1 MNHEY and CDR2 SVGAGI. J was trimmed by 2 bases and V by 8 bases; bases with no gene match: 3. The CDR3 extends over 12 amino acids. The CDR3 loop reads CASETGTYEQYF. CDR3 DNA sequence: TGTGCCAGCGAGACAGGGACCTACGAGCAGTACTTC.

The genes are TRBV27 and TRBJ1-2; D ambiguous. CDR1 is MNHEY, CDR2 SMNVEV, per germline (reference sequence). Deletions cut 1 base from V and 7 bases from J, with 10 bases between. The CDR3 consists of 13 residues. The CDR3 region is CASSLFTGSGYTF. The DNA of the CDR3 is TGTGCCAGCAGTTTATTTACGGGATCTGGCTACACCTTC.

The V gene is TRBV2, the J gene TRBJ1-4, with TRBD1 matching 9 bases. V lost 6 bases and J lost 8; bases outside the gene matches: 7. The CDR3 consists of 14 residues. Germline V gives CDR1 SNHLY, CDR2 FYNNEI. CDR3 sequence reads: CASSSDRGGEKLFF. CDR3 sequence (DNA): TGTGCCAGCAGCTCCGACAGGGGGGGAGAAAAACTGTTTTTT.

The rearrangement uses TRBV15 and TRBJ1-1; no firm D call. The V and J ends lost 4 bases and 4 bases respectively, with 13 bases between them. Germline V gene lookup returns CDR1 LNHNV and CDR2 YYDKDF (reference sequence). This CDR3 is 14 amino acids long. As DNA, the CDR3 is TGTGCCACCAGCAAGGCCCCGGGAGGCACTGAAGCTTTCTTT. Protein product: CATSKAPGGTEAFF. The variable domain in full, with the rest retrieved from reference TRBV15 and TRBJ1-1, is DAMVIQNPRYQVTQFGKPVTLSCSQTLNHNVMYWYQQKSSQAPKLLFHYYDKDFNNEADTPDNFQSRRPNTSFCFLDIRSPGLGDTAMYLCATSKAPGGTEAFFGQGTRLTVV.

The J gene is TRBJ1-1, the V gene TRBV27, with D perhaps TRBD1 (5 bases). CDR3 size: 13 residues. Per germline, CDR1 MNHEY and CDR2 SMNVEV (reference sequence). Trimming removed 5 bases at V and 5 bases at J, with 12 bases between. Here the CDR3 DNA reads TGTGCCAGCAGTCCCCCCCAGGGTACTGAAGCTTTCTTT. Its translation is CASSPPQGTEAFF.

This chain uses TRBV28 with TRBJ2-7; TRBD2 is a possible D gene (6 bases). This CDR3 has 15 residues. In germline, CDR1 is MDHEN, CDR2 SYDVKM. Trimming stripped 5 bases from V and 4 bases from J, with 18 bases between. In DNA form, the CDR3 reads TGTGCCAGCAGTCCCCAGACTAGGGTTGCTTACGAGCAGTACTTC. It yields the protein CASSPQTRVAYEQYF.

V and J are TRBV19 and TRBJ1-2, with D perhaps TRBD1 (5 bases). Looked up from germline, CDR1 is LNHDA and CDR2 is SQIVND (reference sequence). The CDR3 is 17 amino acids. V lost 6 bases, J lost 4 bases, and 24 bases lay in between. Written as DNA, the CDR3 is TGTGCCAGTAGAGGCTTGATCCCCAGGGACGTTCCCTATGGCTACACCTTC. Residues: CASRGLIPRDVPYGYTF.

This sequence joins TRBV6-2 or TRBV6-3 and TRBJ2-7; D is perhaps TRBD1 (6 bases). The CDR3 spans 13 residues. Germline CDR1 reads MNHEY; CDR2 reads SVGEGT. V lost 5 bases and J lost 7, with 15 bases in between. In nucleotides, the CDR3 is TGTGCCAGCAGTCCCTACAGGGTAGGGGAGCAGTACTTC. Residues: CASSPYRVGEQYF.

The CDR3 loop reads CATSRDRKGLGGYTF. The CDR3 coding sequence is TGTGCCACCAGCAGAGATCGGAAGGGGCTTGGTGGCTACACCTTC. This chain connects TRBV15 to TRBJ1-2; a weak D match, TRBD1 (5 bases). Looked up from germline, CDR1 is LNHNV and CDR2 is YYDKDF (reference sequence). The CDR3 loop spans 15 amino acids. The ends were cut back, 0 bases at V and 7 bases at J, with 15 bases in the middle.

This clone occurred once. The genes are TRBV6-5 and TRBJ2-7; no clear D. Germline V gene sequence: CDR1 MNHEY, CDR2 SVGAGI. The CDR3 runs to 14 residues. Deletions cut 6 bases from V and 0 bases from J, with 12 bases between. CDR3 region: CASRVGEASYEQYF. In nucleotides, the CDR3 is TGTGCCAGCAGGGTGGGCGAGGCCTCCTACGAGCAGTACTTC.

The gene calls are TRBV6-1 and TRBJ1-2; D possibly corresponds to TRBD1 (5 bases). The CDR3 loop spans 14 amino acids. Germline V CDR1 and CDR2: MNHNS, SASEGT. Trimming removed 3 bases from V and 2 bases from J, with 10 bases in between. CDR3 coding DNA: TGTGCCAGCAGTGATACGGGGGTCAACTATGGCTACACCTTC. Translation gives CASSDTGVNYGYTF.

This chain links TRBV3-1 (or the pseudogene TRBV3-2) with TRBJ2-5, with D unresolved. CDR1 is LGHDT, CDR2 YNNKEL, per germline (reference sequence). The CDR3 is 13 residues long. V was trimmed by 3 bases and J by 0 bases, leaving 5 bases between them. The CDR3 DNA reads as TGTGCCAGCAGCCAGCAATACCAAGAGACCCAGTACTTC. Its translation is CASSQQYQETQYF.

The chain uses TRBV5-5 and TRBJ1-2, with a weak D call TRBD1 (6 bases). V lost 4 bases, J lost 8 bases, and 21 bases lay in between. Per germline, CDR1 SGHKS and CDR2 YYEKEE (reference sequence). This CDR3 contains 15 residues. CDR3 nucleotides: TGTGCCAGCAGCCTCCAACCTACGACAGGTGAAGGCTACACCTTC. It translates to CASSLQPTTGEGYTF.

The chain combines TRBV7-9 with TRBJ2-3, with D maybe TRBD2 (7 bases). The V end was cut by 8 bases, the J end by 4 bases, with 16 bases between. From germline, CDR1 is SEHNR and CDR2 FQNEAQ (reference sequence). The CDR3 extends over 14 amino acids. The CDR3 is CASDLGGGADTQYF. CDR3 DNA sequence: TGTGCCAGCGACCTGGGGGGGGGCGCAGATACGCAGTATTTT.

Concerning this clone: Other nucleotide sequences from this sample produce the same CDR3. The rearrangement uses TRBV2 and TRBJ1-5; the D is unclear. CDR1 is SNHLY and CDR2 is FYNNEI in the germline V gene. Trimming cost V 4 bases and J 2 bases, with 6 bases left between them. This CDR3 spans 13 amino acids. The CDR3 spells CASSGQGNQPQHF. Written as DNA, the CDR3 is TGTGCCAGCAGTGGGCAGGGCAATCAGCCCCAGCATTTT.

The rearrangement joins TRBV24-1 to TRBJ1-5; tentative D call: TRBD1 (5 bases). Per the germline V gene, CDR1 is KGHDR and CDR2 is SFDVKD. Trimming stripped 4 bases from V and 5 bases from J, with 14 bases between. The CDR3 has 15 amino acids. The CDR3 protein is CATSESRDGDQPQHF. The DNA for the CDR3 is TGTGCCACCAGTGAGTCCCGGGACGGAGATCAGCCCCAGCATTTT.

The chain combines TRBV5-4 with TRBJ2-3, with D perhaps being TRBD1 or TRBD2 (5 bases each). CDR3 length equals 14 residues. Germline V gene data show CDR1 as SGHNT and CDR2 as YYREEE (reference sequence). Trimming removed 0 bases from V and 8 bases from J, with 13 bases in between. CDR3 in DNA: TGTGCCAGCAGCTTGGCTGGGGTGGGGGTTACGCAGTATTTT. It yields the protein CASSLAGVGVTQYF.

The J gene is TRBJ2-3, the V gene TRBV5-1; 14 nucleotides line up with TRBD2. The CDR3 covers 17 residues. V was pared by 4 bases and J by 2 bases, with 6 bases of the junction left unmatched. Per germline, CDR1 SGHRS and CDR2 YFSETQ. The CDR3 reads CASSLRTSGGITDTQYF. CDR3 in DNA: TGCGCCAGCAGCCTCAGGACTAGCGGGGGGATCACAGATACGCAGTATTTT.